This entry lists 20 T cell receptor beta chains sequenced from one sample in a study of T cells in Graves' hyperthyroidism and ophthalmopathy. The TCR beta CDR3 regions underwent amplification using RNA transcripts as the source. With the HTBI primer set, the TCR CDR3 went through a first round of RT-PCR. One entry per CDR3 protein results from TCRdb running MiXCR on the multiplex PCR reads. The sample includes roughly 100,000 distinct CDR3 sequences, approximately 48% of them seen just once. What was sequenced was blood. The receptors were gathered from a man aged 35-49 years with Graves' hyperthyroidism.

This clonotype occurred many times. CDR3 sequence: CASRYSGPRGYTF. CDR3 sequence (DNA): TGTGCCAGTAGGTACTCGGGGCCTCGTGGCTACACCTTC. The chain employs TRBV19 and TRBJ1-2, with TRBD1 as a possible D gene (5 bases). Trimming pared 6 bases from V and 7 bases from J, leaving 15 bases between. Per germline, CDR1 LNHDA and CDR2 SQIVND (reference sequence). CDR3 size: 13 residues.

Ten or more counts support this clonotype. The J gene is TRBJ1-1, the V gene TRBV9; D remains ambiguous. V lost 4 bases to trimming and J lost 1 base, with 8 bases between them. Germline V CDR1 and CDR2: SGDLS, YYNGEE. This CDR3 region has 13 residues. CDR3 bases: TGTGCCAGCAGCCTTGACTCGAACACTGAAGCTTTCTTT. Translation: CASSLDSNTEAFF. The whole variable domain, filled in from reference TRBV9 and TRBJ1-1, reads DSGVTQTPKHLITATGQRVTLRCSPRSGDLSVYWYQQSLDQGLQFLIQYYNGEERAKGNILERFSAQQFPDLHSELNLSSLELGDSALYFCASSLDSNTEAFFGQGTRLTVV.

Of note for this clonotype: An end of the junction does not agree with germline; a read error may underlie this. This chain joins TRBV2 and TRBJ2-3; D may match TRBD1 or TRBD2 (6 bases each). The CDR3 consists of 11 residues. Germline CDR1 SNHLY, CDR2 FYNNEI. For the CDR3, the DNA is TGTGCCTCCTCAAGGGGGGATACGCGGTATTTT. This encodes CASSRGDTRYF. Combining the CDR3 with reference TRBV2 and TRBJ2-3 gives the whole variable domain EPEVTQTPSHQVTQMGQEVILRCVPISNHLYFYWYRQILGQKVEFLVSFYNNEISEKSEIFDDQFSVERPDGSNFTLKIRSTKLEDSAMYFCASSRGDTRYFGPGTRLTVL.

This clonotype was counted many times. CDR3 in amino acids: CASSEPGHPQETQYF. The CDR3 DNA sequence: TGTGCCAGCAGTGAACCGGGACATCCCCAAGAGACCCAGTACTTC. The chain employs TRBV6-1 and TRBJ2-5, with D perhaps TRBD1 (6 bases). The CDR3 covers 15 residues. Germline CDR1 is MNHNS and CDR2 is SASEGT. V was cut by 2 bases and J by 1 base, with 11 bases left in between.

This clonotype was picked up many times. J is TRBJ1-5 and V is TRBV5-6, with 11 bases fitting TRBD1. The CDR3 is 15 amino acids. Germline V CDR1 and CDR2: SGHDT, YYEEEE. Trimming at V came to 4 bases and at J to 7 bases, leaving 7 bases not matched to a gene. CDR3 in amino acids: CASSPGQGVPQPQHF. DNA for the CDR3: TGTGCCAGCAGCCCGGGACAGGGGGTACCACAGCCCCAGCATTTT.

V and J are TRBV12-5 and TRBJ2-7, with D possibly matching TRBD1 (6 bases). In germline, CDR1 is LGHNT, CDR2 FRNRAP. The V end lost 4 bases, the J end lost 1 base, and 11 bases lay between the germline ends. The CDR3 has 14 residues. CDR3 DNA sequence: TGTGCTAGTGGTTCGGGGACACCATCCTACGAGCAGTACTTC. Encoded protein: CASGSGTPSYEQYF. Full variable domain (remainder filled in from reference TRBV12-5 and TRBJ2-7): DARVTQTPRHKVTEMGQEVTMRCQPILGHNTVFWYRQTMMQGLELLAYFRNRAPLDDSGMPKDRFSAEMPDATLATLKIQPSEPRDSAVYFCASGSGTPSYEQYFGPGTRLTVT.

CDR3 protein: CASSPSPGLAGLQTQHF. In DNA, the CDR3 is TGTGCCAGCAGCCCATCCCCGGGACTAGCGGGGTTGCAGACCCAGCATTTT. The rearrangement links TRBV7-2 to TRBJ1-5; possibly TRBD1 for D (5 bases). The CDR3 sequence is 17 residues long. V was trimmed by 5 bases and J by 11 bases, leaving 28 bases between them. CDR1 and CDR2 (germline): SGHTA, FQGNSA. The full variable domain, in which reference TRBV7-2 and TRBJ1-5 provide the parts outside the CDR3, is GAGVSQSPSNKVTEKGKDVELRCDPISGHTALYWYRQSLGQGLEFLIYFQGNSAPDKSGLPSDRFSAERTGGSVSTLTIQRTQQEDSAVYLCASSPSPGLAGLQTQHFGDGTRLSIL.

Only one count was recorded for this clonotype. Mismatch with germline at one junction end may stem from a read error. The chain couples TRBV19 to TRBJ2-7, with D possibly matching TRBD2 (5 bases). CDR1 and CDR2 from the germline V gene are LNHDA and SQIVND (reference sequence). CDR3 length equals 11 residues. The CDR3 coding sequence is TGTGCCAGTAGTAACTCCTACGAGCGGAACTTC. Encoded protein: CASSNSYERNF.

This clonotype has only a few counts. The junction departs from germline at one end; a sequencing error may be responsible. The rearrangement uses TRBV10-1 and TRBJ1-5; D is perhaps TRBD1 (5 bases). Germline CDR1 reads WNHNN; CDR2 reads SYGVQD (reference sequence). This CDR3 is built from 16 residues. CDR3 sequence: CASSPVGGGAGQPQHF. Here the CDR3 DNA reads TGTGCCAGCAGTCCCGTGGGTGGTGGGGCGGGGCAGCCCCAGCATTTT.

The chain recombines TRBV6-1 with TRBJ1-1; TRBD1 aligns across 7 bases. The CDR3 spans 17 residues. Germline-derived CDR1 and CDR2 are MNHNS and SASEGT. With V trimmed by 2 bases and J by 1 base, 10 bases remained unmatched. The CDR3 spells CASSERGGRAKNTEAFF. The CDR3 coding sequence is TGTGCCAGCAGTGAAAGAGGGGGCAGGGCGAAGAACACTGAAGCTTTCTTT.

This clonotype was picked up a small number of times. The chain links TRBV4-1 to TRBJ2-3; D perhaps matches TRBD2 (6 bases). V lost 5 bases and J 2 bases, leaving 17 bases between the germline ends. CDR1 and CDR2 (germline): MGHRA, YSYEKL. The CDR3 is 16 amino acids. CDR3 DNA: TGCGCCAGCAGCAAGGGGACTTACAAGCTCACAGATACGCAGTATTTT. This gives the protein CASSKGTYKLTDTQYF.

CDR3 in DNA: TGCAGCGTGCTAACAGGGGGCATGGACGAGCAGTACTTC. This sequence encodes CSVLTGGMDEQYF. V usage is TRBV29-1 and J usage is TRBJ2-7, with 9 bases identical to TRBD1. This CDR3 spans 13 amino acids. The trim removed 6 bases at V and 5 bases at J, leaving 8 bases unmatched. Germline CDR1 and CDR2: SQVTM and ANQGSEA.

This clonotype occurred many times. This chain connects TRBV20-1 to TRBJ2-7, with D unresolved. CDR3 size: 13 residues. Germline loops: CDR1 DFQATT, CDR2 SNEGSKA (reference sequence). V gave up 0 bases and J gave up 3 bases, with 9 bases separating them. The CDR3 region is CSARDIASYEQYF. In DNA, the CDR3 is TGCAGTGCTAGAGATATAGCAAGCTACGAGCAGTACTTC.

This clonotype has a count of ten or more. The chain uses TRBV24-1 and TRBJ2-1; the D gene is possibly TRBD1 (6 bases). This CDR3 region has 15 residues. Germline CDR1 is KGHDR and CDR2 is SFDVKD. V gave up 3 bases and J gave up 3 bases, with 11 bases separating them. The DNA for the CDR3 is TGTGCCACCAGTGATAACAGGGCTCGCTACAATGAGCAGTTCTTC. Protein: CATSDNRARYNEQFF.

Of note for this clonotype: This is likely a read error, given that the CDR3 carries no conserved phenylalanine or tryptophan at its end. The DNA is left out, because the CDR3 cannot be placed on it with certainty; the CDR3 is given as TCRdb lists it. The CDR3: CASLTGNEQSL. The gene calls are TRBV10-2 and TRBJ2-1. The CDR3 is made up of 11 amino acids, end residues included. Germline CDR1 reads WSHSY; CDR2 reads SAAADI.

This clonotype was seen many times. The chain recombines TRBV20-1 with TRBJ1-1, with a weak D call TRBD1 (5 bases). The V end was cut by 6 bases, the J end by 0 bases, with 14 bases between. The CDR3 spans 14 residues. Germline V CDR1 and CDR2: DFQATT, SNEGSKA (reference sequence). As DNA, the CDR3 is TGCAGTGCCCCGAACACAGGCGTGAACACTGAAGCTTTCTTT. Its translation is CSAPNTGVNTEAFF.

This clonotype was recorded at least ten times. V gene TRBV25-1 combines with J gene TRBJ1-4; TRBD1 is a possible D gene (5 bases). V lost 5 bases, J lost 0 bases, and 10 bases lay in between. This CDR3 has 15 amino acids. The germline CDR1 and CDR2 sequences are MGHDK and SYGVNS. The DNA for the CDR3 is TGTGCCAGCAGTCCCCCGACAGCAACTAATGAAAAACTGTTTTTT. Protein: CASSPPTATNEKLFF. Full variable domain (remainder filled in from reference TRBV25-1 and TRBJ1-4): EADIYQTPRYLVIGTGKKITLECSQTMGHDKMYWYQQDPGMELHLIHYSYGVNSTEKGDLSSESTVSRIRTEHFPLTLESARPSHTSQYLCASSPPTATNEKLFFGSGTQLSVL.

This rearrangement joins TRBV20-1 to TRBJ2-3, with TRBD1 matching 7 bases. With V trimmed by 3 bases and J by 5 bases, 2 bases remained unmatched. The CDR3 covers 12 residues. Per germline, CDR1 DFQATT and CDR2 SNEGSKA (reference sequence). The CDR3 spells CSASAGGDTQYF. The CDR3 region has the DNA TGCAGTGCTAGTGCAGGGGGAGATACGCAGTATTTT.

This clonotype was counted only a few times. The CDR3 reads CAWSVNRYNEQFF. The CDR3 DNA reads as TGTGCCTGGAGTGTAAACAGATACAATGAGCAGTTCTTC. This rearrangement joins TRBV30 to TRBJ2-1; D uncertain. The CDR3 is 13 amino acids. The V end lost 0 bases, the J end lost 4 bases, and 7 bases lay between the germline ends. CDR1 is GTSNPN and CDR2 is SVGIG in the germline V gene (reference sequence).

Worth noting for this clonotype: This may come from a read error, since a much larger clone is one base off. V and J are TRBV5-8 and TRBJ2-3; 7 nucleotides align to TRBD2. Per the germline V gene, CDR1 is SGHTS and CDR2 is YDEGEE. This CDR3 region has 17 residues. CDR3 sequence: CASSLAPSGTNTDTQYF. CDR3 coding DNA: TGCGCCAGCAGCTTGGCCCCGTCCGGGACTAACACAGATACGCAGTATTTT.